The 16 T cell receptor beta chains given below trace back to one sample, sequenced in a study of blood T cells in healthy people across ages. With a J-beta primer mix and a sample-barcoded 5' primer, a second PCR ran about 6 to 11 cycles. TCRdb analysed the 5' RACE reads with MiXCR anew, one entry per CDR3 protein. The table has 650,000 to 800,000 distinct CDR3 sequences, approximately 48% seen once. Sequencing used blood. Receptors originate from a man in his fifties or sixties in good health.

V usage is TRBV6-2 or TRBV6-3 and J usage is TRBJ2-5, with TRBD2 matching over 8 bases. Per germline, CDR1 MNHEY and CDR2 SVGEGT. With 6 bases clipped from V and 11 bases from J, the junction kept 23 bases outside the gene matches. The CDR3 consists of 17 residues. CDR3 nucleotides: TGTGCCAGCAGCACAATCCCCCTCCGGGGGGGAGGTGATGAGCAGTACTTC. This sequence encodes CASSTIPLRGGGDEQYF.

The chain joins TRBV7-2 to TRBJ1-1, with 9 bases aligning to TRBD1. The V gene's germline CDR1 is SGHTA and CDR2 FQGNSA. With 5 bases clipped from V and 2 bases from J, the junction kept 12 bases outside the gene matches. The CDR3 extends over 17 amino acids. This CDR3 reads CASSPGNRGLLNTEAFF. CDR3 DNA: TGTGCCAGCAGCCCTGGGAACAGGGGGCTACTTAACACTGAAGCTTTCTTT.

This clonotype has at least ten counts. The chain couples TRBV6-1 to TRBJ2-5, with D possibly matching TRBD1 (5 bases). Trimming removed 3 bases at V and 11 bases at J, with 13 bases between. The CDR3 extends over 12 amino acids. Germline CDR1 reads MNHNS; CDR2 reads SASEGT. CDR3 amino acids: CASSDQGYEQYF. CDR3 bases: TGTGCCAGCAGTGACCAGGGCTATGAGCAGTACTTC.

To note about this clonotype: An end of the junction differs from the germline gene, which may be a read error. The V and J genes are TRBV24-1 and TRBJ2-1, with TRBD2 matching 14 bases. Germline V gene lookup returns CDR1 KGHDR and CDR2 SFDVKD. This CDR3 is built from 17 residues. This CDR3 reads CTTSDSGTSGGYNEQFF. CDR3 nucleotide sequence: TGTACCACCAGTGATTCGGGGACTAGCGGGGGTTACAATGAGCAGTTCTTC.

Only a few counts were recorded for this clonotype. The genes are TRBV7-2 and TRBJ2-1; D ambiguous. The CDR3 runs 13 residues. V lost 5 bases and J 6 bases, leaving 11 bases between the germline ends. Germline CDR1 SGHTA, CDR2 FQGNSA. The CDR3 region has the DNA TGTGCCAGCAGCGGGTGGGGTTCCAATGAGCAGTTCTTC. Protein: CASSGWGSNEQFF.

The CDR3 loop reads CASSLRPWGQSSYNEQFF. The CDR3 nucleotides read TGTGCCAGCAGTTTGCGACCCTGGGGACAGAGCTCCTACAATGAGCAGTTCTTC. The chain is built from TRBV27 and TRBJ2-1; 7 bases are shared with TRBD1. V shed 3 bases, J shed 0 bases, and the junction held 11 bases outside the gene matches. The CDR3 sequence is 18 residues long. Germline-derived CDR1 and CDR2 are MNHEY and SMNVEV (reference sequence).

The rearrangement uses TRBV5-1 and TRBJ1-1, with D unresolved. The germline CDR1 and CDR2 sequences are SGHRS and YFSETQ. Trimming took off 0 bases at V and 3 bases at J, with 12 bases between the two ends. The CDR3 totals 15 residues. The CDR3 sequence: CASSLGGRIDTEAFF. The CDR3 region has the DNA TGCGCCAGCAGCTTGGGGGGTCGGATAGACACTGAAGCTTTCTTT.

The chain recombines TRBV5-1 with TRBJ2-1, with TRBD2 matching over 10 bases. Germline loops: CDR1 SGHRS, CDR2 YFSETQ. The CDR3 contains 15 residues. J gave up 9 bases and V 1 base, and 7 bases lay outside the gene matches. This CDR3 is CASSLSSGGDGEQFF. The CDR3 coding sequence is TGCGCCAGCAGCTTGTCAAGCGGGGGGGATGGTGAGCAGTTCTTC.

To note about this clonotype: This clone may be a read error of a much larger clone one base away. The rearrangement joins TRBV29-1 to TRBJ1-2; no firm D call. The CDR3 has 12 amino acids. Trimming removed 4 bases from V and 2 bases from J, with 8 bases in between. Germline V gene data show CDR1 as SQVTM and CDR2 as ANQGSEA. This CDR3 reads CSVGGENYGYTF. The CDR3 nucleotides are TGCAGCGTTGGAGGAGAAAACTATGGCTACACCTTC.

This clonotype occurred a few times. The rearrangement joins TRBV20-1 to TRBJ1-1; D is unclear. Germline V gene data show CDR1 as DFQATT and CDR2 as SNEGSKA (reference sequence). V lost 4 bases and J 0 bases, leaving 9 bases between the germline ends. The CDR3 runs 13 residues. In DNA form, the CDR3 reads TGCAGTGCTACTAAGGCCGTGAACACTGAAGCTTTCTTT. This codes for CSATKAVNTEAFF.

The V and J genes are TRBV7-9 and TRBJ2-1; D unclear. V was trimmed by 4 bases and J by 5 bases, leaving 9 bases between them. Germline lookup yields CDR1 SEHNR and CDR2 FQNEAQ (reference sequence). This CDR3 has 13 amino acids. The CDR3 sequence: CASSCRLNNEQFF. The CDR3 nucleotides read TGTGCCAGCAGCTGTCGTCTAAACAATGAGCAGTTCTTC.

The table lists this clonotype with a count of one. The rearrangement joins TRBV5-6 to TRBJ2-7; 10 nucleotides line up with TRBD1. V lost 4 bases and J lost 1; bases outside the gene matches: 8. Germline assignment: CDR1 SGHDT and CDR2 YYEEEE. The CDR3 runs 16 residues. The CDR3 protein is CASSLQADRGSYEQYF. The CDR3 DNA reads TGTGCCAGCAGCCTCCAGGCGGACAGGGGGTCCTACGAGCAGTACTTC.

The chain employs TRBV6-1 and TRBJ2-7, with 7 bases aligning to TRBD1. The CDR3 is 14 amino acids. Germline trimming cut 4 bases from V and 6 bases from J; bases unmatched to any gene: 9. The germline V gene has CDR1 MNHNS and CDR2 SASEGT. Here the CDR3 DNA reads TGTGCCAGCAGTGGACAGGGATTTCTTGGCGAGCAGTACTTC. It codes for CASSGQGFLGEQYF.

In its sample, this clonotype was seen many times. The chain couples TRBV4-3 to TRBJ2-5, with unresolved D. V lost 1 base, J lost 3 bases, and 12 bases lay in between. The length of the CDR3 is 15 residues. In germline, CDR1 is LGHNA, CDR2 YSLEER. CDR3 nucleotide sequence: TGCGCCAGCAGCCAAGGGGTAGGGATCGAAGAGACCCAGTACTTC. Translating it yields CASSQGVGIEETQYF.

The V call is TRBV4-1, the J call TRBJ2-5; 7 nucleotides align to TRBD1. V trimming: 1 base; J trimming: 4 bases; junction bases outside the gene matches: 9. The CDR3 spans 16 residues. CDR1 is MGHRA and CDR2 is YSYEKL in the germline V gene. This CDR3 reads CASSQGETGPGETQYF. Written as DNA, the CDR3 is TGCGCCAGCAGCCAAGGGGAGACAGGGCCGGGAGAGACCCAGTACTTC.

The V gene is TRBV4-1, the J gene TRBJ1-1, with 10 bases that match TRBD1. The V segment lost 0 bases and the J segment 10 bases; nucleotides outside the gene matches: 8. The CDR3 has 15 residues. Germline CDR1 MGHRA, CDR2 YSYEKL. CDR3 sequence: CASSQDAGTGVRAFF. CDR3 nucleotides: TGCGCCAGCAGCCAAGATGCCGGGACAGGGGTAAGAGCTTTCTTT.